The sequence of this T cell receptor beta chain was determined in a study of cytomegalovirus exposure and HLA in healthy donors. About this clone itself: Within the sample, other DNA sequences also encode this same CDR3.

In the PCR, 60 Vbeta and 13 Jbeta primers were used. Libraries were prepared by immunoSEQ multiplex PCR; TCRdb keeps only in-frame clonotypes and omits some of them. The sample shows about 160,000 clones, approximately 77% of them seen only once. From germline, CDR1 is DFQATT and CDR2 SNEGSKA (reference sequence). CDR3 size: 11 residues. The ends were cut back, 3 bases at V and 4 bases at J, with 7 bases in the middle. The source of this sequence is a female donor in good health and CMV-seronegative. The sequencing sample was made of PBMCs. The J gene is TRBJ2-7, the V gene TRBV20-1; D unresolved. The CDR3 DNA is TGCAGTGCTAGCGACTCATACGAGCAGTACTTC. Protein: CSASDSYEQYF.